A single sample is the source of the 25 T cell receptor beta chains below, sequenced in a study of blood T cell repertoires in COVID-19. Only in-frame clones appear in the TCRdb table, and some are missing; sequencing was by immunoSEQ multiplex PCR. The data show more than 110,000 clones, with roughly 84% seen just once and 44% held by the top ten. Material for sequencing was peripheral blood. The receptors were sampled from a human donor in a cohort sampled during active COVID-19.

Ten or more counts support this clone. The CDR3 region has the DNA TGTGCCAGCAGCGCTTTTGCGCACCCGGAGACCGGGGAGCTGTTTTTT. Its translation is CASSAFAHPETGELFF. The chain links TRBV9 to TRBJ2-2; D remains unclear. This CDR3 region has 16 residues. Germline CDR1 SGDLS, CDR2 YYNGEE. Trimming shortened V by 3 bases and J by 5 bases, and 17 bases separated the two germline ends.

The rearrangement links TRBV6-6 to TRBJ2-1, with TRBD2 identical over 8 bases. J gave up 0 bases and V 2 bases, and 3 bases lay outside the gene matches. The CDR3 is 16 amino acids. Germline V gene sequence: CDR1 MNHNY, CDR2 SVGAGI (reference sequence). CDR3 in DNA: TGTGCCAGCAGTTACCCGGGGGGGAGCTCCTACAATGAGCAGTTCTTC. Amino acids: CASSYPGGSSYNEQFF.

The chain links TRBV5-1 to TRBJ1-1; possibly TRBD1 for D (5 bases). Germline lookup yields CDR1 SGHRS and CDR2 YFSETQ. The CDR3 totals 14 residues. Trimming pared 4 bases from V and 1 base from J, leaving 11 bases between. The CDR3 DNA reads as TGCGCCAGCAGCCCCGCCCAGGGGAACACTGAAGCTTTCTTT. As protein: CASSPAQGNTEAFF.

The chain employs TRBV7-2 and TRBJ2-2; D uncertain. Trimming removed 3 bases at V and 4 bases at J, with 9 bases between. Germline values: CDR1 SGHTA, CDR2 FQGNSA. This CDR3 has 14 amino acids. The CDR3 here is CASSFDPGTGELFF. The CDR3 DNA reads as TGTGCCAGCAGCTTCGACCCAGGCACCGGGGAGCTGTTTTTT.

The chain has TRBV24-1 and TRBJ2-2, with a weak D call TRBD2 (5 bases). CDR1 is KGHDR and CDR2 is SFDVKD in the germline V gene. This CDR3 is built from 13 residues. The V gene lost 8 bases and the J gene lost 4 bases, with 10 bases spanning the gap. Here the CDR3 DNA reads TGTGCCACCATGGAGGCACGCACCGGGGAGCTGTTTTTT. Its translation is CATMEARTGELFF.

This chain joins TRBV4-2 and TRBJ2-2, with 7 bases that match TRBD2. Germline V gene sequence: CDR1 LGHNA, CDR2 YNFKEQ. J lost 7 bases, V lost 3 bases, and 8 bases had no gene match. This CDR3 region has 15 residues. The CDR3 protein is CASSHSAGVGGELFF. The CDR3 DNA reads as TGTGCCAGCAGCCATAGCGCGGGAGTTGGCGGGGAGCTGTTTTTT.

The V gene is TRBV2, the J gene TRBJ2-1, with TRBD2 matching 10 bases. Looked up from germline, CDR1 is SNHLY and CDR2 is FYNNEI. The V gene end was trimmed by 4 bases and the J gene end by 4 bases; junction bases not matched to a gene: 4. The length of the CDR3 is 15 residues. DNA of the CDR3: TGTGCCAGCAGTGGAGGAGCGGGAGGGTACAATGAGCAGTTCTTC. This encodes CASSGGAGGYNEQFF. Drawing the rest from reference TRBV2 and TRBJ2-1, the complete variable domain is EPEVTQTPSHQVTQMGQEVILRCVPISNHLYFYWYRQILGQKVEFLVSFYNNEISEKSEIFDDQFSVERPDGSNFTLKIRSTKLEDSAMYFCASSGGAGGYNEQFFGPGTRLTVL.

The V and J genes are TRBV7-6 and TRBJ1-1; 10 nucleotides match TRBD1. With 1 base clipped from V and 4 bases from J, the junction kept 9 bases outside the gene matches. This CDR3 region has 17 residues. Per germline, CDR1 SGHVS and CDR2 FNYEAQ. As DNA, the CDR3 is TGTGCCAGCAGCTTAGTAACCTTGGGACAGGGGTCCACTGAAGCTTTCTTT. This encodes CASSLVTLGQGSTEAFF.

The V gene is TRBV7-8, the J gene TRBJ2-6; D not certain. Germline V gene lookup returns CDR1 SGHVS and CDR2 FQNEAQ. Trimming left V 6 bases short and J 2 bases short, with 8 bases between. This CDR3 has 14 amino acids. This CDR3 reads CASRSDTGANVLTF. CDR3 DNA: TGTGCCAGCAGATCAGACACTGGGGCCAACGTCCTGACTTTC.

The genes are TRBV3-1 (or the pseudogene TRBV3-2) and TRBJ1-2, with D possibly being TRBD1 (6 bases). V lost 3 bases and J 4 bases, leaving 15 bases between the germline ends. The CDR3 extends over 15 amino acids. The germline gives CDR1 LGHDT, CDR2 YNNKEL (reference sequence). The CDR3 is CASSQQGWGTYGYTF. The CDR3 nucleotides read TGTGCCAGCAGCCAGCAGGGGTGGGGGACCTATGGCTACACCTTC.

The CDR3 loop is CASSSPGFNEQFF. The CDR3 nucleotides read TGTGCCAGCAGCTCACCAGGGTTCAATGAGCAGTTCTTC. V usage is TRBV5-4 and J usage is TRBJ2-1; a weak D match, TRBD1 (5 bases). Deletions cut 3 bases from V and 6 bases from J, with 10 bases between. The CDR3 extends over 13 amino acids. CDR1 and CDR2 (germline): SGHNT, YYREEE (reference sequence).

The chain links TRBV28 to TRBJ2-7; TRBD1 matches 7 bases. Germline CDR1 MDHEN, CDR2 SYDVKM. J was trimmed by 6 bases and V by 6 bases; bases with no gene match: 5. The CDR3 contains 12 residues. Here the CDR3 reads CASSLTGREQYV. CDR3 coding DNA: TGTGCCAGCAGCCTGACAGGGCGCGAGCAGTACGTC.

This sequence joins TRBV7-8 and TRBJ2-3, with 13 nucleotides matching TRBD2. Germline CDR1 reads SGHVS; CDR2 reads FQNEAQ. The CDR3 runs to 15 residues. Trimming took 6 bases from V and 7 from J; bases not matched to a gene: 7. CDR3 sequence: CASSTGLAGVHTQYF. The CDR3 DNA reads TGTGCCAGCAGTACCGGACTAGCGGGAGTTCATACGCAGTATTTT.

The rearrangement links TRBV24-1 to TRBJ2-1; 7 bases match TRBD2. The germline V gene encodes CDR1 KGHDR and CDR2 SFDVKD. V gave up 4 bases and J gave up 2 bases; unmatched junction bases: 7. CDR3 length: 16 amino acids. For the CDR3, the DNA is TGTGCCACCAGTGAGCTAGCGGTGTCTACCTACAATGAGCAGTTCTTC. As protein: CATSELAVSTYNEQFF.

The CDR3 bases are TGTGCCATCAGCGTTGACAAGAACTATGGCTACACCTTC. The encoded protein is CAISVDKNYGYTF. The chain combines TRBV10-3 with TRBJ1-2, with D unclear. The CDR3 spans 13 residues. Trimming removed 6 bases at V and 2 bases at J, with 10 bases between. The germline gives CDR1 ENHRY, CDR2 SYGVKD.

V usage is TRBV7-2 and J usage is TRBJ2-5; D not resolved. Trimming removed 0 bases from V and 7 bases from J, with 12 bases in between. This CDR3 is 14 amino acids long. The germline CDR1 and CDR2 sequences are SGHTA and FQGNSA. CDR3 loop: CASSLAQAPRTQYF. Here the CDR3 DNA reads TGTGCCAGCAGCTTAGCGCAGGCCCCAAGGACCCAGTACTTC.

This clone was seen a few times. This chain joins TRBV19 and TRBJ2-1, with a tentative D call TRBD2 (6 bases). Germline CDR1 LNHDA, CDR2 SQIVND (reference sequence). The CDR3 is made up of 15 amino acids. V dropped 0 bases and J dropped 2 bases, with 8 bases sitting between them. CDR3 sequence (DNA): TGTGCCAGTAGTATAGATGGCGGGACCTACAATGAGCAGTTCTTC. It specifies CASSIDGGTYNEQFF.

This chain uses TRBV3-1 (or the pseudogene TRBV3-2) with TRBJ2-1; possibly TRBD1 for D (5 bases). The CDR3 has 16 residues. V lost 1 base, J lost 7 bases, and 17 bases lay in between. Germline-derived CDR1 and CDR2 are LGHDT and YNNKEL (reference sequence). CDR3: CASSQGSGWNGNEQFF. The CDR3 DNA sequence: TGTGCCAGCAGCCAAGGGTCAGGGTGGAATGGTAATGAGCAGTTCTTC.

This clone was detected ten times or more. This chain connects TRBV4-1 to TRBJ1-2; 7 bases agree with TRBD1. Germline-derived CDR1 and CDR2 are MGHRA and YSYEKL. The CDR3 sequence is 16 residues long. Trimming at V came to 2 bases and at J to 2 bases, leaving 8 bases not matched to a gene. The CDR3 region is CASSQPSGTANYGYTF. The CDR3 DNA sequence: TGCGCCAGCAGCCAACCGTCGGGGACAGCGAACTATGGCTACACCTTC.

The chain recombines TRBV3-1 (or the pseudogene TRBV3-2) with TRBJ2-1, with a possible D match to TRBD2 (6 bases). V was pared by 4 bases and J by 3 bases, with 16 bases between. The V gene's germline CDR1 is LGHDT and CDR2 YNNKEL (reference sequence). The CDR3 spans 16 residues. The CDR3 sequence: CASSRTNAGYYNEQFF. The CDR3 coding sequence is TGTGCCAGCAGCCGCACCAATGCGGGGTACTACAATGAGCAGTTCTTC.

This clone has a single count. This sequence joins TRBV4-1 and TRBJ1-2; D may be TRBD1 (5 bases). Germline CDR1 reads MGHRA; CDR2 reads YSYEKL. This CDR3 comprises 14 residues. V lost 2 bases and J 6 bases, leaving 13 bases between the germline ends. CDR3 sequence reads: CASSQSGVDHGYTF. DNA of the CDR3: TGCGCCAGCAGCCAATCGGGGGTAGACCATGGCTACACCTTC.

The V call is TRBV18, the J call TRBJ2-1, with D perhaps TRBD2 (6 bases). CDR1 is KGHSH and CDR2 is LQKENI in the germline V gene. The V gene lost 5 bases and the J gene lost 8 bases, with 19 bases spanning the gap. The CDR3 extends over 15 amino acids. The CDR3 here is CASSDPRGNRDEQFF. CDR3 coding DNA: TGTGCCAGCTCAGACCCCCGGGGGAATCGGGATGAGCAGTTCTTC.

This chain connects TRBV5-1 to TRBJ1-1, with 11 nucleotides matching TRBD1. The CDR3 runs to 14 residues. The V gene end was trimmed by 4 bases and the J gene end by 4 bases; junction bases not matched to a gene: 3. The germline gives CDR1 SGHRS, CDR2 YFSETQ. The CDR3 region has the DNA TGCGCCAGCAGCCTGGACAGGGGGCTCACTGAAGCTTTCTTT. It codes for CASSLDRGLTEAFF.

This chain connects TRBV15 to TRBJ2-2; 9 nucleotides agree with TRBD1. The CDR3 loop spans 15 amino acids. After removal of 5 bases from V and 3 bases from J, the junction contained 4 bases not matched to a gene. Germline CDR1 reads LNHNV; CDR2 reads YYDKDF (reference sequence). CDR3 region: CATSGGQGYTGELFF. The CDR3 DNA follows: TGTGCCACCAGCGGGGGACAGGGTTACACCGGGGAGCTGTTTTTT.

The V call is TRBV20-1, the J call TRBJ1-2, with 10 nucleotides matching TRBD1. CDR1 and CDR2 (germline): DFQATT, SNEGSKA (reference sequence). This CDR3 contains 14 residues. Trimming at V came to 3 bases and at J to 3 bases, leaving 4 bases not matched to a gene. The CDR3 region has the DNA TGCAGTGCTAGTCGTGGACAGGGGGACTATGGCTACACCTTC. As protein: CSASRGQGDYGYTF.